These T cell receptor beta chains were read from a single sample in a study of T cell changes during pregnancy in multiple sclerosis. Sequencing was performed with immunoSEQ multiplex PCR; in TCRdb, only in-frame clones are kept and a portion is missing. The table records under 80,000 clones, approximately 90% of them present only once. The starting material was peripheral blood, obtained in the second trimester of pregnancy. These receptors came from a female donor with multiple sclerosis, enrolled in a pregnancy study. The CDR3 runs from the conserved cysteine through the conserved F or W. The D gene is left open where the match is weak. Expanded clones are given a class, and other clones once, few, many or no size at all.

d_gene: TRBD2; abundance: -; v_gene: TRBV11-2; j_gene: TRBJ2-1; CDR3aa: CASSPGGTSRQFF; CDR3nt: TGTGCCAGCAGCCCCGGCGGGACTAGCCGGCAGTTCTTC
d_gene: -; abundance: -; v_gene: TRBV9; j_gene: TRBJ1-6; CDR3aa: CASSVSGSSYNSPLHF; CDR3nt: TGTGCCAGCAGCGTATCGGGGAGCTCCTATAATTCACCCCTCCACTTT
d_gene: TRBD1; abundance: -; v_gene: TRBV10-3; j_gene: TRBJ1-2; CDR3aa: CAIKGQGAYGYTF; CDR3nt: TGTGCCATCAAGGGACAGGGAGCCTATGGCTACACCTTC
d_gene: -; abundance: -; v_gene: TRBV7-2; j_gene: TRBJ2-1; CDR3aa: CASSLGRQNEQFF; CDR3nt: TGTGCCAGCAGCTTAGGTCGCCAGAATGAGCAGTTCTTC
d_gene: -; abundance: -; v_gene: TRBV12-5; j_gene: TRBJ2-2; CDR3aa: CASGAAVYTGELFF; CDR3nt: TGTGCTAGTGGGGCCGCCGTATACACCGGGGAGCTGTTTTTT
d_gene: TRBD1; abundance: -; v_gene: TRBV29-1; j_gene: TRBJ1-1; CDR3aa: CSHLSLTGRTEAFF; CDR3nt: TGCAGTCATCTCTCCTTGACAGGGAGGACTGAAGCTTTCTTT
d_gene: -; abundance: -; v_gene: TRBV9; j_gene: TRBJ2-1; CDR3aa: CASSAFPYNEQFF; CDR3nt: TGTGCCAGCAGCGCCTTCCCCTACAATGAGCAGTTCTTC
d_gene: -; abundance: -; v_gene: TRBV19; j_gene: TRBJ2-2; CDR3aa: CASRQGTGELFF; CDR3nt: TGTGCCAGTAGGCAGGGGACCGGGGAGCTGTTTTTT
d_gene: TRBD1; abundance: -; v_gene: TRBV7-9; j_gene: TRBJ2-6; CDR3aa: CARDRVYSGANVLTF; CDR3nt: TGTGCCAGGGACAGGGTGTACTCTGGGGCCAACGTCCTGACTTTC
d_gene: -; abundance: -; v_gene: TRBV6-1; j_gene: TRBJ1-2; CDR3aa: CASSSRVHVNYGYTF; CDR3nt: TGTGCCAGCAGTTCCAGGGTTCACGTTAACTATGGCTACACCTTC
d_gene: TRBD1; abundance: -; v_gene: TRBV11-2; j_gene: TRBJ2-5; CDR3aa: CASSQYWTGGAETQYF; CDR3nt: TGTGCCAGCAGCCAGTATTGGACAGGGGGTGCGGAGACCCAGTACTTC
d_gene: -; abundance: -; v_gene: TRBV27; j_gene: TRBJ1-1; CDR3aa: CASSLSRVRNTEAFF; CDR3nt: TGTGCCAGCAGTTTATCGAGGGTTCGGAACACTGAAGCTTTCTTT
d_gene: -; abundance: -; v_gene: TRBV25-1; j_gene: TRBJ2-1; CDR3aa: CASSVFAGYNEQFF; CDR3nt: TGTGCCAGCAGTGTCTTCGCGGGCTACAATGAGCAGTTCTTC
d_gene: -; abundance: -; v_gene: TRBV19; j_gene: TRBJ2-2; CDR3aa: CASTRWQGTGELFF; CDR3nt: TGTGCCAGTACCCGGTGGCAGGGGACCGGGGAGCTGTTTTTT
d_gene: TRBD1; abundance: -; v_gene: TRBV27; j_gene: TRBJ2-1; CDR3aa: CASSLFGGQVLYNEQFF; CDR3nt: TGTGCCAGCAGTTTATTTGGCGGACAGGTGCTGTACAATGAGCAGTTCTTC
d_gene: -; abundance: -; v_gene: TRBV19; j_gene: TRBJ1-5; CDR3aa: CASSIMGGRNQPQHF; CDR3nt: TGTGCCAGTAGTATTATGGGAGGGAGGAATCAGCCCCAGCATTTT
d_gene: TRBD1; abundance: -; v_gene: TRBV7-2; j_gene: TRBJ1-2; CDR3aa: CASSLGTGLNYGYTF; CDR3nt: TGTGCCAGCAGCTTAGGGACAGGCCTTAACTATGGCTACACCTTC
d_gene: -; abundance: -; v_gene: TRBV30; j_gene: TRBJ2-1; CDR3aa: CAWVPMGYYNEQFF; CDR3nt: TGTGCCTGGGTCCCGATGGGCTACTACAATGAGCAGTTCTTC
d_gene: TRBD1; abundance: -; v_gene: TRBV6-1; j_gene: TRBJ2-7; CDR3aa: CASNFGQAPSYEQYF; CDR3nt: TGTGCCAGCAATTTCGGACAGGCGCCATCCTACGAGCAGTACTTC
d_gene: -; abundance: once; v_gene: TRBV11-2; j_gene: TRBJ1-1; CDR3aa: CATSTDLNTEAFF; CDR3nt: TGTGCCACTTCGACAGACTTGAACACTGAAGCTTTCTTT
d_gene: -; abundance: -; v_gene: TRBV4-2; j_gene: TRBJ1-1; CDR3aa: CASSQSLAGAMNTEAFF; CDR3nt: TGTGCCAGCAGCCAAAGTCTCGCGGGAGCCATGAACACTGAAGCTTTCTTT
d_gene: TRBD1; abundance: -; v_gene: TRBV18; j_gene: TRBJ1-1; CDR3aa: CASSWTGEDTEAFF; CDR3nt: TGTGCCAGCTCCTGGACAGGGGAGGACACTGAAGCTTTCTTT